This T cell receptor beta chain was captured in a study of CD8 T cells in ankylosing spondylitis. Study-level points and caveats: A TCR beta motif made of fewer than ten highly homologous variants seemed typical of ankylosing spondylitis blood.

CDR1 and CDR2 from the germline V gene are DFQATT and SNEGSKA (reference sequence). CDR3 length: 15 residues. V was cut by 0 bases and J by 3 bases, with 12 bases left in between. TCRdb ran MiXCR on the 5' RACE reads and lists one entry per CDR3 protein. Of about 800,000 distinct CDR3 sequences in the sample, around 11% were seen once. About this clonotype itself: Its antigen is not identified.

This receptor was identified in a male donor with ankylosing spondylitis. Sequencing was performed on blood, either unsorted or a sorted T cell fraction (not recorded which). This chain connects TRBV20-1 to TRBJ1-5, with a weak D call TRBD1 (5 bases). This CDR3 reads CSAREGARDNQPQHF. For the CDR3, the DNA is TGCAGTGCTAGAGAAGGGGCACGCGACAATCAGCCCCAGCATTTT.